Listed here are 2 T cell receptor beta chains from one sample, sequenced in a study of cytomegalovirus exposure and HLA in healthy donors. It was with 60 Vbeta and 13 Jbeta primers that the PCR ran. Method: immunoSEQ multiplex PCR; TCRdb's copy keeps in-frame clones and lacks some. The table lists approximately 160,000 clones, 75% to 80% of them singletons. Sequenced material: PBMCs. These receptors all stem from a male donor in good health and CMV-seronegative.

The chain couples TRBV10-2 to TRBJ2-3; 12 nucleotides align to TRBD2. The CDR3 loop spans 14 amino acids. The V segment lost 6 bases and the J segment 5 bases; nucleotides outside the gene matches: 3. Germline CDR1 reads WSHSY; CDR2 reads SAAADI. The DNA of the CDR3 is TGCGCCAGCAGGACTAGCGGGAGTGGAGATACGCAGTATTTT. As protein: CASRTSGSGDTQYF.

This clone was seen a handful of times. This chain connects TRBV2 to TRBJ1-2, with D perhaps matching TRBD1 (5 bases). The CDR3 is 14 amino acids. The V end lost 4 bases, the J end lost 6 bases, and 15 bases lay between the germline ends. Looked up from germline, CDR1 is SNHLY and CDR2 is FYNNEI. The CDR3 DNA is TGTGCCAGCAGTGTGCTGACAGCTGATAATGGCTACACCTTC. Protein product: CASSVLTADNGYTF. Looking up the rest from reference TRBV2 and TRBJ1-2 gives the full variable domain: EPEVTQTPSHQVTQMGQEVILRCVPISNHLYFYWYRQILGQKVEFLVSFYNNEISEKSEIFDDQFSVERPDGSNFTLKIRSTKLEDSAMYFCASSVLTADNGYTFGSGTRLTVV.